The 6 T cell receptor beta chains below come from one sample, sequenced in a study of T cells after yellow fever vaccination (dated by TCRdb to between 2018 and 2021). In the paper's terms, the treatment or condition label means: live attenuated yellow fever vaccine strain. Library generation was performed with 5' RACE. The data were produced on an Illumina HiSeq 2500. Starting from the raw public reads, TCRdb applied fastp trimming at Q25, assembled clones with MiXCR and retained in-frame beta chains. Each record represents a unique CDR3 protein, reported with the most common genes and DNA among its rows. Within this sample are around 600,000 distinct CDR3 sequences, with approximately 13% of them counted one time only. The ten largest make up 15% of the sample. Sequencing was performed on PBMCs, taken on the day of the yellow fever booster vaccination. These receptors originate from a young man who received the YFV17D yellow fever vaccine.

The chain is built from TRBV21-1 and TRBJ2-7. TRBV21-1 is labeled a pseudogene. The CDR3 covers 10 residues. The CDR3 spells CASTRYEQYF. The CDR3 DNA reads TGTGCCAGCACAAGGTACGAGCAGTACTTC.

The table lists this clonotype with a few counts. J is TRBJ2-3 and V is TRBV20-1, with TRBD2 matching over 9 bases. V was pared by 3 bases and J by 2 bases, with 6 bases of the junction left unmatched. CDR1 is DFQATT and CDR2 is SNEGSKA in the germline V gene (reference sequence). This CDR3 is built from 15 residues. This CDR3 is CSASFRLAVTDTQYF. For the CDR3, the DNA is TGCAGTGCTAGTTTTCGACTAGCGGTCACAGATACGCAGTATTTT.

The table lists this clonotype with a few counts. The CDR3 reads CASQGLDVYEQYF. The CDR3 DNA follows: TGTGCCAGCCAGGGGTTGGACGTCTACGAGCAGTACTTC. The chain recombines TRBV27 with TRBJ2-7; D possibly corresponds to TRBD1 (6 bases). Germline V lookup: CDR1 MNHEY, CDR2 SMNVEV (reference sequence). The CDR3 sequence is 13 residues long. Trimming pared 8 bases from V and 3 bases from J, leaving 14 bases between.

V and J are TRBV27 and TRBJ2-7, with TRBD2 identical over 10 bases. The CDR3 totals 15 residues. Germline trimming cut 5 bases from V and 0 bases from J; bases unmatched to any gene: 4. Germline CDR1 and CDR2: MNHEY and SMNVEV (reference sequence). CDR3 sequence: CASSELAGSSYEQYF. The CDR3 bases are TGTGCCAGCAGTGAACTAGCGGGGTCCTCCTACGAGCAGTACTTC.

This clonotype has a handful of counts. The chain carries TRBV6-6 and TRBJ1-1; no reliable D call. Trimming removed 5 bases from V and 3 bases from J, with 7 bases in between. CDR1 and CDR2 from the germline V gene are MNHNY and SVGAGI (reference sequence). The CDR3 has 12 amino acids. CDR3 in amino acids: CASSGSDTEAFF. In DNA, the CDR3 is TGTGCCAGCAGTGGATCGGACACTGAAGCTTTCTTT.

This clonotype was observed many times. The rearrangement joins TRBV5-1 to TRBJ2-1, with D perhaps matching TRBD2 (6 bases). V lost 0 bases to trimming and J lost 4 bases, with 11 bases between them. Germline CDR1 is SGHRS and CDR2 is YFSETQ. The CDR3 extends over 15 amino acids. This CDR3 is CASSLAVGGYNEQFF. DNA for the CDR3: TGCGCCAGCAGCTTGGCGGTGGGGGGATACAATGAGCAGTTCTTC.